This T cell receptor beta chain emerged from a study of T cell repertoires in cytomegalovirus infection. Study-level background: The authors used CMV epitopes that were HLA-C-restricted (recently identified) and HLA-B-restricted (well studied).

TCRdb reprocessed the reads via MiXCR and lists one record per CDR3 protein. The table records about 74,000 distinct CDR3 sequences, about 30% of them present only once. A remark on this clonotype: What it binds is unknown.

Findings of the study overall: Summed frequency of public TCR beta families distinguished CMV carriers with the relevant HLA.

The V gene's germline CDR1 is LGHNA and CDR2 YSLEER. Deletions cut 8 bases from V and 4 bases from J, with 20 bases between. The CDR3 runs 16 residues. The chain recombines TRBV4-3 with TRBJ2-2, with D unresolved. The specimen comprised CD8+ T cells from cultured PBMCs, sampled from culture after CMV antigen stimulation. The clonotype comes from a human donor in good health (CMV status not recorded). Some clones in this sample may be carry-over from other donors' samples. CDR3 in amino acids: CASGYLDQQSTGELFF. CDR3 DNA sequence: TGCGCCAGCGGGTACCTAGATCAGCAGTCCACCGGGGAGCTGTTTTTT.